This record looks at one T cell receptor beta chain sequence and its context. Its antigen is currently unknown. These data come from a study of OX40 agonist ivuxolimab in advanced cancers. In the study overall: The dose-escalation cohort was roughly 84% male, with a mean age of around 60 years, ranging roughly 20 to 90. Partial response was recorded in three patients: one hepatocellular carcinoma and two cutaneous melanoma cases. Study results and limitations: Relative to CD4+, CD8+ T cells held more expanded clones on average.

This table comes from immunoSEQ multiplex PCR, and its TCRdb copy is limited to in-frame clones, with some not included. This table has some 85,000 clones, about 89% appearing once. The CDR3 is made up of 19 amino acids. Trimming stripped 0 bases from V and 0 bases from J, with 15 bases between. CDR1 KGHSH and CDR2 LQKENI come from the germline V gene. The receptor's source is an adult with an advanced solid tumor such as melanoma, head and neck, liver or kidney cancer. This sample comprised CD4+ or CD8+ T cells sorted from blood, obtained in a trial of the OX40 agonist ivuxolimab. The chain has TRBV18 and TRBJ2-6; perhaps TRBD2 as D (6 bases). In DNA, the CDR3 is TGTGCCAGCTCACCACCCATGGGAGGTACGTTCTCTGGGGCCAACGTCCTGACTTTC. This gives the protein CASSPPMGGTFSGANVLTF. The variable domain in full, completed from reference TRBV18 and TRBJ2-6, reads NAGVMQNPRHLVRRRGQEARLRCSPMKGHSHVYWYRQLPEEGLKFMVYLQKENIIDESGMPKERFSAEFPKEGPSILRIQQVVRGDSAAYFCASSPPMGGTFSGANVLTFGAGSRLTVL.